Each of the 30 T cell receptor beta chains below was sequenced from the same sample in a study of CD8+CD57+ T cells in acquired aplastic anemia. CDR3 and TCR beta VDJ profiling relied on genomic DNA as the template. Each CDR3 protein is one row after TCRdb ran MiXCR on the reads. The sample shows about 290,000 distinct CDR3 sequences, 50% to 65% of them seen only once. Only patients with CD8+CD57+ cell expansion on flow cytometry were chosen for sequencing. The sequenced material came from sorted CD4+, CD8+, or CD8+CD57+ T cells (not recorded which) from PBMCs. These receptors all come from a human donor with aplastic anemia.

The chain's CDR3 is CASSVQQGYKETQYF. CDR3 in DNA: TGTGCCAGCAGCGTTCAACAGGGTTACAAAGAGACCCAGTACTTC. The V gene is TRBV9, the J gene TRBJ2-5; D might be TRBD1 (6 bases). Between the trimmed V and J ends, which lost 2 bases and 3 bases, there was a span of 14 bases. CDR3 length: 15 residues. Germline lookup yields CDR1 SGDLS and CDR2 YYNGEE.

The chain combines TRBV15 with TRBJ1-2; D unresolved. Germline assignment: CDR1 LNHNV and CDR2 YYDKDF (reference sequence). V was shortened by 5 bases and J by 7 bases, with 14 bases between the two germline ends. The CDR3 sequence is 13 residues long. CDR3 in amino acids: CATSLEKQSGYTF. The CDR3 nucleotides are TGTGCCACCAGCCTCGAGAAGCAGTCTGGCTACACCTTC.

V and J are TRBV2 and TRBJ2-7; 10 bases are a match to TRBD1. With V trimmed by 7 bases and J by 5 bases, 8 bases remained unmatched. The length of the CDR3 is 14 residues. From germline, CDR1 is SNHLY and CDR2 FYNNEI. In nucleotides, the CDR3 is TGTGCCAGCACCGCCGACAGGGGGCCCGACGAGCAGTACTTC. This translates into CASTADRGPDEQYF.

The rearrangement uses TRBV12-3 or TRBV12-4 and TRBJ2-7; unclear D gene. Trimming cost V 3 bases and J 4 bases, with 13 bases left between them. The CDR3 length is 14 residues. CDR3 nucleotide sequence: TGTGCCAGCAGTTTTTCCTCTACCGGGTACGAGCAGTACTTC. It codes for CASSFSSTGYEQYF.

Only a few counts were recorded for this clonotype. The chain couples TRBV7-3 to TRBJ2-5; D unclear. This CDR3 is 15 amino acids long. Germline CDR1 is SGHTA and CDR2 is FQGTGA. The V gene lost 1 base and the J gene lost 4 bases, with 13 bases spanning the gap. The CDR3 nucleotides read TGTGCCAGCAGCTTAAATATCGAGTCCGGAGAGACCCAGTACTTC. Its protein is CASSLNIESGETQYF.

This clonotype was seen ten or more times. The rearrangement uses TRBV20-1 and TRBJ2-3; D call uncertain. V lost 2 bases and J 2 bases, leaving 20 bases between the germline ends. The germline CDR1 and CDR2 sequences are DFQATT and SNEGSKA (reference sequence). The CDR3 spans 17 residues. The CDR3 loop reads CSARTFPGSEHTDTQYF. CDR3 DNA sequence: TGCAGTGCTAGAACCTTCCCCGGGTCCGAACACACAGATACGCAGTATTTT.

This clonotype came up once. J is TRBJ2-5 and V is TRBV24-1, with D hard to call. Deletions cut 3 bases from V and 4 bases from J, with 8 bases between. This CDR3 is 13 amino acids long. The germline gives CDR1 KGHDR, CDR2 SFDVKD. The CDR3 DNA is TGTGCCACCAGTGATCCCGGGCGAGAGACCCAGTACTTC. This translates into CATSDPGRETQYF.

This clonotype was observed a handful of times. The chain has TRBV6-5 and TRBJ1-2; 7 bases agree with TRBD1. This CDR3 comprises 12 residues. Germline V gives CDR1 MNHEY, CDR2 SVGAGI. Trimming cost V 7 bases and J 8 bases; bases outside gene matches: 7. As DNA, the CDR3 is TGTGCCAGCACCTACGGGGGACAGGGCTACACCTTC. This encodes CASTYGGQGYTF.

The chain has TRBV10-3 and TRBJ1-4; D gene uncertain. The CDR3 contains 15 residues. Germline V lookup: CDR1 ENHRY, CDR2 SYGVKD. Trimming took 7 bases from V and 5 from J, leaving 17 bases between them. The CDR3 sequence is CAIKDGSAGNEKLFF. The DNA for the CDR3 is TGTGCCATCAAGGACGGGAGCGCCGGCAATGAAAAACTGTTTTTT.

This chain uses TRBV7-3 with TRBJ2-5; 7 nucleotides line up with TRBD2. This CDR3 has 15 amino acids. Germline CDR1 SGHTA, CDR2 FQGTGA. Germline trimming cut 5 bases from V and 7 bases from J; bases unmatched to any gene: 13. CDR3 region: CASSPHGRGIGTQYF. CDR3 coding DNA: TGTGCCAGCAGCCCCCATGGGCGGGGGATTGGGACCCAGTACTTC.

In nucleotides, the CDR3 is TGTGCCAGCAGCTCCTCCGGGACGGAGGACGGCTACACCTTC. As protein: CASSSSGTEDGYTF. V usage is TRBV11-1 and J usage is TRBJ1-2; weak D call: TRBD1 (5 bases). This CDR3 is 14 amino acids long. V lost 4 bases to trimming and J lost 8 bases, with 17 bases between them. Germline loops: CDR1 SGHAT, CDR2 FQDESV (reference sequence).

The genes are TRBV10-3 and TRBJ1-3, with D possibly being TRBD1 (5 bases). The CDR3 loop spans 15 amino acids. Germline V gene lookup returns CDR1 ENHRY and CDR2 SYGVKD. Trimming left V 6 bases short and J 2 bases short, with 14 bases between. The CDR3 sequence is CAIRRQGIPGNTIYF. The CDR3 bases are TGTGCCATCAGGCGGCAGGGTATACCTGGAAACACCATATATTTT.

On this clonotype: The CDR3 ends on some other residue instead of the conserved phenylalanine or tryptophan, so this is likely a read error. The chain is built from TRBV12-3 or TRBV12-4 and TRBJ1-6; 7 bases match TRBD1. The CDR3 loop spans 15 amino acids. The V gene end was trimmed by 2 bases and the J gene end by 7 bases; junction bases not matched to a gene: 5. This CDR3 reads CASSLSGTDNSPLHS. DNA for the CDR3: TGTGCCAGCAGTTTATCCGGGACAGACAATTCACCCCTCCACTCT.

This clonotype was observed at least ten times. This chain links TRBV12-3 or TRBV12-4 with TRBJ1-3, with a weak D call TRBD1 (6 bases). The CDR3 has 15 amino acids. Trimming shortened V by 6 bases and J by 3 bases, and 15 bases separated the two germline ends. CDR3 in DNA: TGTGCCAGCAGCCGACAAGGGGGGGGTGGAAACACCATATATTTT. This encodes CASSRQGGGGNTIYF.

The rearrangement joins TRBV5-5 to TRBJ2-1, with a tentative D call TRBD2 (6 bases). CDR1 and CDR2 from the germline V gene are SGHKS and YYEKEE (reference sequence). The CDR3 totals 20 residues. V shed 4 bases and J shed 4 bases, with 30 bases lying between them. CDR3 in DNA: TGTGCCAGCAGCCAAGATATACCGGTGAGGCTGCGGGGCAAGTACAATGAGCAGTTCTTC. It translates to CASSQDIPVRLRGKYNEQFF. The variable domain in full, with the rest retrieved from reference TRBV5-5 and TRBJ2-1, is DAGVTQSPTHLIKTRGQQVTLRCSPISGHKSVSWYQQVLGQGPQFIFQYYEKEERGRGNFPDRFSARQFPNYSSELNVNALLLGDSALYLCASSQDIPVRLRGKYNEQFFGPGTRLTVL.

This clonotype is deemed medium-sized (0.01 to 0.1%). V usage is TRBV15 and J usage is TRBJ1-6; D not resolved. Germline V gene data show CDR1 as LNHNV and CDR2 as YYDKDF (reference sequence). V gave up 4 bases and J gave up 7 bases, with 8 bases separating them. The CDR3 spans 13 residues. The DNA for the CDR3 is TGTGCCACCAGCACAGGAGGGAATTCACCCCTCCACTTT. Translated: CATSTGGNSPLHF.

Regarding this clonotype: An end of the junction does not agree with germline; a read error may underlie this. The V gene is TRBV10-3, the J gene TRBJ1-5; 9 nucleotides align to TRBD1. Germline loops: CDR1 ENHRY, CDR2 SYGVKD. This CDR3 contains 17 residues. The CDR3 DNA reads TGTGCCAGCAGTTATTCGACAGGGGGAATCAGCAATCAGCCCCAGCATTTT. Translated, it gives CASSYSTGGISNQPQHF.

This clonotype occurred a few times. The rearrangement joins TRBV5-5 to TRBJ2-7, with D possibly matching TRBD1 (5 bases). The germline V gene has CDR1 SGHKS and CDR2 YYEKEE (reference sequence). V was cut by 2 bases and J by 2 bases, with 11 bases left in between. This CDR3 comprises 14 residues. The CDR3 loop reads CASSFGQGTYEQYF. In DNA form, the CDR3 reads TGTGCCAGCAGCTTCGGGCAGGGCACCTACGAGCAGTACTTC.

This clonotype was seen just once. This rearrangement joins TRBV10-2 to TRBJ2-7; D gene ambiguous. CDR1 is WSHSY and CDR2 is SAAADI in the germline V gene. This CDR3 spans 16 amino acids. V dropped 0 bases and J dropped 0 bases, with 12 bases sitting between them. CDR3 loop: CASSESTQLSSYEQYF. The CDR3 nucleotides are TGCGCCAGCAGTGAGTCCACACAGCTATCCTCCTACGAGCAGTACTTC.

This clonotype was seen repeatedly, ten times or more. V gene TRBV2 combines with J gene TRBJ2-2, with D uncertain. CDR1 is SNHLY, CDR2 FYNNEI, per germline. Trimming removed 3 bases from V and 4 bases from J, with 15 bases in between. The CDR3 runs to 16 residues. The CDR3 nucleotides read TGTGCCAGCAGTGAGTTGGCCCGGGTTGGCACCGGGGAGCTGTTTTTT. Translating it yields CASSELARVGTGELFF.

This clonotype occurred a few times. This sequence joins TRBV2 and TRBJ2-1; 10 bases are shared with TRBD2. The germline CDR1 and CDR2 sequences are SNHLY and FYNNEI. V dropped 4 bases and J dropped 4; count of bases not matched to a gene: 1. This CDR3 is 14 amino acids long. The CDR3 here is CASSGTSGYNEQFF. The CDR3 nucleotides are TGTGCCAGCAGTGGGACTAGCGGTTACAATGAGCAGTTCTTC.

J is TRBJ2-7 and V is TRBV20-1, with 9 nucleotides matching TRBD1. The CDR3 is made up of 13 amino acids. In germline, CDR1 is DFQATT, CDR2 SNEGSKA (reference sequence). Unmatched junction bases numbered 7, after V lost 7 bases and J lost 3 bases. The chain's CDR3 is CSDSGTGLYEQYF. The CDR3 DNA follows: TGCAGTGATTCCGGGACAGGGCTCTACGAGCAGTACTTC.

This chain connects TRBV7-9 to TRBJ2-2, with D possibly TRBD2 on 6 matching bases. Germline V CDR1 and CDR2: SEHNR, FQNEAQ (reference sequence). CDR3 length: 15 residues. Trimming took 9 bases from V and 6 from J, leaving 20 bases between them. The DNA for the CDR3 is TGTGCCAGTAGTATAGGACACGGAGGGGCCGGGGAGCTGTTTTTT. It yields the protein CASSIGHGGAGELFF.

This clonotype was picked up a small number of times. The chain has TRBV2 and TRBJ2-1; no clear D gene. The CDR3 covers 11 residues. V lost 10 bases, J lost 2 bases, and 6 bases lay in between. CDR1 SNHLY and CDR2 FYNNEI come from the germline V gene. Here the CDR3 reads CATRTYNEQFF. The CDR3 nucleotides are TGTGCCACCCGGACCTACAATGAGCAGTTCTTC.

In this sample, this clonotype turned up many times. This chain links TRBV19 with TRBJ2-3; D is possibly TRBD1 or TRBD2 (5 bases each). With 6 bases removed from V and 4 bases from J, the gap between germline ends came to 17 bases. CDR1 and CDR2 from the germline V gene are LNHDA and SQIVND (reference sequence). This CDR3 contains 15 residues. CDR3 loop: CASRASWGKPDTQYF. The DNA for the CDR3 is TGTGCCAGTAGGGCATCGTGGGGGAAGCCAGATACGCAGTATTTT.

This clonotype has a handful of counts. The chain uses TRBV7-3 and TRBJ1-3; maybe TRBD1 (6 bases). The CDR3 sequence is 14 residues long. Germline CDR1 reads SGHTA; CDR2 reads FQGTGA. V was pared by 4 bases and J by 4 bases, with 11 bases between. CDR3 DNA sequence: TGTGCCAGCAGCTCTTCCGGGACAGGAAACACCATATATTTT. It is translated as CASSSSGTGNTIYF.

J is TRBJ1-1 and V is TRBV20-1; no clear D. The CDR3 is 11 residues long. Trimming pared 5 bases from V and 0 bases from J, leaving 4 bases between. The germline CDR1 and CDR2 sequences are DFQATT and SNEGSKA (reference sequence). The CDR3 loop reads CSAFMNTEAFF. The CDR3 DNA reads as TGCAGTGCTTTCATGAACACTGAAGCTTTCTTT.

The V gene is TRBV20-1, the J gene TRBJ2-3; D unresolved. The germline V and J ends were trimmed by 6 bases and 4 bases, with 20 bases remaining between them. The CDR3 has 15 residues. Germline loops: CDR1 DFQATT, CDR2 SNEGSKA (reference sequence). The CDR3 bases are TGCAGTGCGCGCACATTAAAGGCCGGACCAGATACGCAGTATTTT. This sequence encodes CSARTLKAGPDTQYF.

The chain couples TRBV2 to TRBJ2-5, with 14 nucleotides matching TRBD2. The J segment lost 5 bases and the V segment lost 7 bases, leaving 9 bases of the junction unmatched. The CDR3 has 16 amino acids. Germline loops: CDR1 SNHLY, CDR2 FYNNEI. As DNA, the CDR3 is TGTGCCAGCAAAAGTGAGACTAGCGGGGGGGCTGAGACCCAGTACTTC. Protein product: CASKSETSGGAETQYF.

This chain joins TRBV2 and TRBJ2-2; D remains ambiguous. V lost 4 bases to trimming and J lost 4 bases, with 10 bases between them. Germline loops: CDR1 SNHLY, CDR2 FYNNEI. The CDR3 runs 14 residues. The CDR3 is CASSVVTSTGELFF. For the CDR3, the DNA is TGTGCCAGCAGTGTGGTAACGAGCACCGGGGAGCTGTTTTTT. The full variable domain, rest sourced from reference TRBV2 and TRBJ2-2, is EPEVTQTPSHQVTQMGQEVILRCVPISNHLYFYWYRQILGQKVEFLVSFYNNEISEKSEIFDDQFSVERPDGSNFTLKIRSTKLEDSAMYFCASSVVTSTGELFFGEGSRLTVL.